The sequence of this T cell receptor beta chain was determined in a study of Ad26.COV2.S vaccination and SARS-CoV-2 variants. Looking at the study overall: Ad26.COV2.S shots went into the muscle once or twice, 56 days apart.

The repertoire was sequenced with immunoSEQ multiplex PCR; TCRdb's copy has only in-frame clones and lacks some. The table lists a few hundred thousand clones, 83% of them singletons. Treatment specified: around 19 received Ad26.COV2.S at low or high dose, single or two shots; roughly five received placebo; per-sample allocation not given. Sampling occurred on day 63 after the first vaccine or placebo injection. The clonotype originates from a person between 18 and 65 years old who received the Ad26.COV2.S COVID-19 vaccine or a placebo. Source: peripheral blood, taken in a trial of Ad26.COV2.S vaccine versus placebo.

The CDR3 region has the DNA TGTGCCAGCAGCTTAACTGGGGGCCTTGGGGATGAGCAGTTCTTC. Amino acid sequence: CASSLTGGLGDEQFF. The chain recombines TRBV7-3 with TRBJ2-1, with D perhaps matching TRBD1 (6 bases). Germline CDR1 SGHTA, CDR2 FQGTGA. Trimming shortened V by 0 bases and J by 8 bases, and 14 bases separated the two germline ends. This CDR3 region has 15 residues.